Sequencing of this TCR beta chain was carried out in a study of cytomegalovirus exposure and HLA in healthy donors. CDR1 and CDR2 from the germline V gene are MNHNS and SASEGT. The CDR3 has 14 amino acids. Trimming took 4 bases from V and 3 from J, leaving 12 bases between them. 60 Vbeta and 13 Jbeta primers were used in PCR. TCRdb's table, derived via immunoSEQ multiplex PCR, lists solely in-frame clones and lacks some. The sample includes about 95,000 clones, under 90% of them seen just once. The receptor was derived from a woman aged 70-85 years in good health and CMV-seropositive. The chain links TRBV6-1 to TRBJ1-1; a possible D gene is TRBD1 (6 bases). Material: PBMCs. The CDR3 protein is CASSVQGWDTEAFF. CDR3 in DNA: TGTGCCAGCAGTGTACAGGGTTGGGACACTGAAGCTTTCTTT.